This is a list of T cell receptor beta chains from one sample in a study of shared clonotypes between healthy human individuals. Clones were sequenced by immunoSEQ multiplex PCR, and TCRdb holds only the in-frame ones, with some missing. Counted here are 2,500,000 or so clones, around 93% occurring once; the ten biggest clones make up 0.3% to 0.4%. The sequencing input was naive CD4+ T cells from PBMCs. The receptors derive from a man aged 18 to 35 in good health. Some clones in this sample may be carry-over from other donors' samples. CDR3s include the opening cysteine and the closing phenylalanine or tryptophan. Fields, in order: D gene, V gene, J gene, clone size, CDR3 DNA, CDR3 protein. D genes are given only for firm matches. For some rows the clone size is stated as once, few or many, or as a class when expanded; others skip it.

>-|TRBV29-1|TRBJ2-5|-
TGCAGCGGTCGGCGGGACCCCCAAGAGACCCAGTACTTC
CSGRRDPQETQYF
>-|TRBV7-9|TRBJ2-1|-
TGTGCCAGCAGCTTATTTAGGCGGGATGGGGATGAGCAGTTCTTC
CASSLFRRDGDEQFF
>-|TRBV28|TRBJ1-1|-
TGTGCCAGCAGTTTCGCAAACACTGAAGCTTTCTTT
CASSFANTEAFF
>-|TRBV9|TRBJ2-7|-
TGTGCCAGCAGCGTAGTGAGCAGTGGGGACGAGCAGTACTTC
CASSVVSSGDEQYF
>TRBD2|TRBV7-2|TRBJ2-7|-
TGTGCCAGCAGCTGGACTAGCGGGGCCTACGAGCAGTACTTC
CASSWTSGAYEQYF
>-|TRBV28|TRBJ1-5|-
TGTGCCAGCTCCCCCCTGGGCAGGGGCAATCAGCCCCAGCATTTT
CASSPLGRGNQPQHF
>-|TRBV28|TRBJ1-2|-
TGTGCCAGCAGTTTCCCTCAGGGGTTCGGGTATGGCTACACCTTC
CASSFPQGFGYGYTF
>-|TRBV14|TRBJ2-1|-
TGTGCCAGCAGCCAAGATCAAGGGGTCGGCTACAATGAGCAGTTCTTC
CASSQDQGVGYNEQFF
>TRBD1|TRBV18|TRBJ1-3|-
TGTGCCAGCTCACCAGGGACAGCCTCTGGAAACACCATATATTTT
CASSPGTASGNTIYF
>-|TRBV2|TRBJ2-3|-
TGTGCCAGCATAGGGAAGGAGGCAGATACGCAGTATTTT
CASIGKEADTQYF
>-|TRBV6-1|TRBJ1-4|-
TGTGCCAGCAGACTCCACCTGGGGGAGGATGAAAAACTGTTTTTT
CASRLHLGEDEKLFF
>TRBD1|TRBV7-2|TRBJ1-2|-
TGTGCCAGCAGTCGGGACAGGGGGTCCTATGGCTACACCTTC
CASSRDRGSYGYTF
>TRBD2|TRBV5-1|TRBJ2-1|-
TGCGCCAGCAGCCCTTCCGCAGGGACTAGTAGGAATGAGCAGTTCTTC
CASSPSAGTSRNEQFF
>-|TRBV28|TRBJ1-2|-
TGTGCCCCTTCTATGCCCACTAACTATGGCTACACCTTC
CAPSMPTNYGYTF
>TRBD1|TRBV27|TRBJ1-1|-
TGTGCCAGCAGACGTACAGGGGGCAGGACTGAAGCTTTCTTT
CASRRTGGRTEAFF
>-|TRBV27|TRBJ1-2|-
TGTGCCAGCAGCCGGGATTCAAGGGTTTTTAACTATGGCTACACCTTC
CASSRDSRVFNYGYTF
>TRBD1|TRBV30|TRBJ1-3|-
TGTGCCTGGAGTGTCCTACAGGGGATGTATGGAAACACCATATATTTT
CAWSVLQGMYGNTIYF
>-|TRBV4-2|TRBJ2-6|-
TGTGCCAGCAGCCATCCTCGCCGGGCCAACGTCCTGACTTTC
CASSHPRRANVLTF
>-|TRBV30|TRBJ2-5|-
TGTGCCTGGAGTACGGGGAGTGAGACCCAGTACTTC
CAWSTGSETQYF
>TRBD2|TRBV28|TRBJ2-7|-
TGTGCCAGCAGCAGACCAGGACTAGCGGACTACGAGCAGTACTTC
CASSRPGLADYEQYF
>TRBD2|TRBV27|TRBJ2-7|-
TGTGCCAGCAGACCTAGCGGGAGAGACTCCTACGAGCAGTACTTC
CASRPSGRDSYEQYF
>-|TRBV29-1|TRBJ2-1|-
TGCAGCGCCGGGCACGATGAGCAGTTCTTC
CSAGHDEQFF
>TRBD1|TRBV7-9|TRBJ2-1|-
TGTGCCAGCAGCACGACAGGGAGCTCCTACAATGAGCAGTTCTTC
CASSTTGSSYNEQFF
>-|TRBV28|TRBJ1-3|-
TGTGCCAGCAGTTCGCACATAAACACCATATATTTT
CASSSHINTIYF
>TRBD1|TRBV28|TRBJ2-7|-
TGTGCCAGCAGTTACGGACAGGCCTCAGGATGGATTCGCGAGCAGTACTTC
CASSYGQASGWIREQYF
>-|TRBV6-1|TRBJ1-2|-
TGTGCCAGCTCCCTCGACTCCGTCGGCTACACCTTC
CASSLDSVGYTF
>TRBD2|TRBV5-1|TRBJ2-2|-
TGCGCCAGCAGCCGCCCTAGCGGGGAAAGGTCCGGGGAGCTGTTTTTT
CASSRPSGERSGELFF
>-|TRBV28|TRBJ1-2|-
TGTGCCAGCAGCTCCGGGGCCCTGGGCTCTGATAACTATGGCTACACCTTC
CASSSGALGSDNYGYTF
>TRBD1|TRBV19|TRBJ2-2|-
TGTGCCAGTAGTTTGGGACAGGGAGCGAACACCGGGGAGCTGTTTTTT
CASSLGQGANTGELFF
>TRBD1|TRBV30|TRBJ2-7|-
TGTGCCTGGGGGACAGGATCCTACGAGCAGTACTTC
CAWGTGSYEQYF
>-|TRBV9|TRBJ2-2|-
TGTGCCAGTACACTCGGCGGGGAGCTGTTTTTT
CASTLGGELFF
>-|TRBV18|TRBJ2-7|-
TGTGCCAGCTCACCACTGACGGGGGCCTACGAGCAGTACTTC
CASSPLTGAYEQYF
>-|TRBV28|TRBJ2-5|once
TGTGCCAGCAGTACGATACCAGAGACCCAGTACTTC
CASSTIPETQYF
>-|TRBV20-1|TRBJ1-4|-
TGCAGTGCTTATGAGGGCATCTCGATGTTTTTT
CSAYEGISMFF
>-|TRBV5-6|TRBJ1-5|-
TGTGCCAGCAGCTTGGGCAGGGGAATGGGTCAGCCCCAGCATTTT
CASSLGRGMGQPQHF
>TRBD2|TRBV29-1|TRBJ2-5|-
TGCAGCGTGGGACTCGGACTAGTGGAGACCCAGTACTTC
CSVGLGLVETQYF
>-|TRBV9|TRBJ2-1|-
TGTGCCAGCAGCGTAGCAGCGCGCCCCTACAATGAGCAGTTCTTC
CASSVAARPYNEQFF